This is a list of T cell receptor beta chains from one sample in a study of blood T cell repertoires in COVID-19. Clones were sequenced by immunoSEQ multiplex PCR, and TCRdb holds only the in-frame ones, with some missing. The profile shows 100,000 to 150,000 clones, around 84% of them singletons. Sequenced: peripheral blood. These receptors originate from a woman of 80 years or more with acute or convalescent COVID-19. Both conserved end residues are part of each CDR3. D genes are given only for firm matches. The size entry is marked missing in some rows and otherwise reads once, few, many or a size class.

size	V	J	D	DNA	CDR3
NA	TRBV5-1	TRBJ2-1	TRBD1	TGCGCCAGCAGCCAGGGACAGGGTCCCAATGAGCAGTTCTTC	CASSQGQGPNEQFF
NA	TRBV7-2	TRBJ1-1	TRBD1	TGTGCCAGCCGTCGACAGGGGGAGAACACTGAAGCTTTCTTT	CASRRQGENTEAFF
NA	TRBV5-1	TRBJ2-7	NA	TGCGCCAGCAGCTTGGTTCCAGGGTACCACGAGCAGTACTTC	CASSLVPGYHEQYF
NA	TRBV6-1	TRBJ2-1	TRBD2	TGTGCCAGCAGTGAAGTTCTAGCGGGAGGGCCAACGGACGAGCAGTTCTTC	CASSEVLAGGPTDEQFF
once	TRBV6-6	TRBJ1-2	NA	TGTGCCAGCAGCGGGGACATCTATGGCTACACCTTC	CASSGDIYGYTF
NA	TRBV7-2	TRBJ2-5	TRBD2	TGTGCCAGCAGCTTAGCGGGAGGGCCGGAGACCCAGTACTTC	CASSLAGGPETQYF
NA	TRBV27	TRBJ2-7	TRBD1	TGTGCCAGCAGTTTTTTAGACAGGGGGTACGAGCAGTACTTC	CASSFLDRGYEQYF
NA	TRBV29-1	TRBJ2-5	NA	TGCAGCGTTGTTTCTGGGCTAGAGACCCAGTACTTC	CSVVSGLETQYF
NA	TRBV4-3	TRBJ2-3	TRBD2	TGCGCCAGCAGCCAAGACTTGTTAGCGGGAGGGACAGATACGCAGTATTTT	CASSQDLLAGGTDTQYF
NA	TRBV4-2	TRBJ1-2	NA	TGTGCCAGCAGCTCAGACCCAGGGCCATCTAACTATGGCTACACCTTC	CASSSDPGPSNYGYTF
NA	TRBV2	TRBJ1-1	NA	TGTGCCAGCAGTGAATGGAGTGAAGCTTTCTTT	CASSEWSEAFF
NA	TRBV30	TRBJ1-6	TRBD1	TGTGCCTGGAAAGGAGACAGGGGAAGTTCACCCCTCCACTTT	CAWKGDRGSSPLHF
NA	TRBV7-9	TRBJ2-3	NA	TGTGCCAGCAGCGGCCGTGATACGCAGTATTTT	CASSGRDTQYF
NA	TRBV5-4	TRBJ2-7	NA	TGTGCCAGCAGCTTGGACCCGGGCTCCTACGAGCAGTACTTC	CASSLDPGSYEQYF
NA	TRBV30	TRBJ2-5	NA	TGTGCCTGGGGACTATCGGGAGAGACCCAGTACTTC	CAWGLSGETQYF
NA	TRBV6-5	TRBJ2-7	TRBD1	TGTGCCAGCAATCCGACAGGGATTACCTGGGAGCAGTACTTC	CASNPTGITWEQYF
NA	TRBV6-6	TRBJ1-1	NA	TGTGCCAGCAGTCCAACAGGGCCCAACACTGAAGCTTTCTTT	CASSPTGPNTEAFF
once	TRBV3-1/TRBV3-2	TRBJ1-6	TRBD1	TGTGCCAGCAGCGGACAGGGTTCCTATAATTCACCCCTCCACTTT	CASSGQGSYNSPLHF
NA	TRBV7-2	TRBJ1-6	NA	TGTGCCAGCAGCCGGGACACTCCGAGCTCCTATAATTCACCCCTCCACTTT	CASSRDTPSSYNSPLHF
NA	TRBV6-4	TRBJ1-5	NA	TGTGCCAGCAGTGACCTCAGACAGTCCCAGCCCCAGCATTTT	CASSDLRQSQPQHF
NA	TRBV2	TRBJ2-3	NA	TGTGCCAGCAGTGAAGGTTGGTCGGGTTCCACAGATACGCAGTATTTT	CASSEGWSGSTDTQYF
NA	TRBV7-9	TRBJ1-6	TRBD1	TGTGCCGCCTCAGGGGGTGATAATTCACCCCTCCACTTT	CAASGGDNSPLHF
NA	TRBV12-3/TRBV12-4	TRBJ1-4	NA	TGTGCCAGCAGTGGCAGGACTTATGAAAAACTGTTTTTT	CASSGRTYEKLFF
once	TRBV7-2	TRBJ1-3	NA	TGTGCCAGCAGCAACAGACCGTTTGTATCTGGAAACACCATATATTTT	CASSNRPFVSGNTIYF
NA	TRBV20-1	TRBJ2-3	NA	TGCAGTGCTAGTCAGGGGAGAGATACGCAGTATTTT	CSASQGRDTQYF
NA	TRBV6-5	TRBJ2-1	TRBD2	TGTGCCAGCAGTTCTAGCGGGAGCTCCTACAATGAGCAGTTCTTC	CASSSSGSSYNEQFF